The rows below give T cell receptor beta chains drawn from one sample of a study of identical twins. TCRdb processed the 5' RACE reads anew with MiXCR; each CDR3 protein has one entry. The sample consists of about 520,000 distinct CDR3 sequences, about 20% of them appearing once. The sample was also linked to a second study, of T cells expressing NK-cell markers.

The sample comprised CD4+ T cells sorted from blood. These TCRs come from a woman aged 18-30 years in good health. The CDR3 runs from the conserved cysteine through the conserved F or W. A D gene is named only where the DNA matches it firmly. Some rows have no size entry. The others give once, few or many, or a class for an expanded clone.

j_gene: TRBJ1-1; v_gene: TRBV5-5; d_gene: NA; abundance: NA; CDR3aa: CASSLYGQTEAFF; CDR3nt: TGTGCCAGCAGCTTGTACGGGCAGACTGAAGCTTTCTTT
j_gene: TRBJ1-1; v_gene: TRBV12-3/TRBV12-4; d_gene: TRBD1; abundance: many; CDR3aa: CASSSGTENTEAFF; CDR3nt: TGTGCCAGCAGTAGCGGGACAGAGAACACTGAAGCTTTCTTT
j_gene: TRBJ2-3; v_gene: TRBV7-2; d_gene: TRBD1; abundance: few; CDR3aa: CASSRKTGGHTDTQYF; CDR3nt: TGTGCCAGCAGCCGGAAGACAGGGGGTCACACAGATACGCAGTATTTT
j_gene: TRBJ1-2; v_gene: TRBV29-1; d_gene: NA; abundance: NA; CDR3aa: CSGGSLYGYTF; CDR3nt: TGCAGCGGGGGGTCTCTTTATGGCTACACCTTC
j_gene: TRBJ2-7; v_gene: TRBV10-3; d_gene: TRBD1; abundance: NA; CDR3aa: CAISSDRGPYEQYF; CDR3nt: TGTGCCATCAGTTCGGACAGGGGGCCCTACGAGCAGTACTTC
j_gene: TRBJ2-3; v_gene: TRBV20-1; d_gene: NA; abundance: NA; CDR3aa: CSARDWGAQYF; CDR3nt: TGCAGTGCTAGAGATTGGGGTGCGCAGTATTTT
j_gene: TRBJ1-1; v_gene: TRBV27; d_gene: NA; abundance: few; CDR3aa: CASSLGNTNEAFF; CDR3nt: TGTGCCAGCAGTTTGGGGAACACCAATGAAGCTTTCTTT
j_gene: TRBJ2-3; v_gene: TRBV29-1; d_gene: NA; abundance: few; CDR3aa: CSVQFGDTQYF; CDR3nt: TGCAGCGTTCAGTTCGGAGATACGCAGTATTTT
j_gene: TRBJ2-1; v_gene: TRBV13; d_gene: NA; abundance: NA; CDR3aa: CASSLEGTQFF; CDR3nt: TGTGCCAGCAGCTTAGAGGGGACTCAGTTCTTC
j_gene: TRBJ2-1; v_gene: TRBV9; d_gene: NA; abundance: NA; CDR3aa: CASSVRASVRGDEQFF; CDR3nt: TGTGCCAGCAGCGTTCGAGCATCGGTAAGAGGAGATGAGCAGTTCTTC
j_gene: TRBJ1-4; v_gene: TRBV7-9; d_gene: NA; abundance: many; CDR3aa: CASSARRVANEKLFF; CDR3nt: TGTGCCAGCAGCGCACGCCGGGTTGCTAATGAAAAACTGTTTTTT
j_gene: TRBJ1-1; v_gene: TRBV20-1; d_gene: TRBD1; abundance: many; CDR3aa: CSARDPGGKAEAFF; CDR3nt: TGCAGTGCTAGAGATCCAGGGGGCAAGGCTGAAGCTTTCTTT
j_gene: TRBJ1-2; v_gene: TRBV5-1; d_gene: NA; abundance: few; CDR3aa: CASSSALIRDGYTF; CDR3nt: TGCGCCAGCAGCTCGGCGTTGATAAGGGACGGCTACACCTTC
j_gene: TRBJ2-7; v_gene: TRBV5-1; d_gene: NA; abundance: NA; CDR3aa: CASSSEPGINYEQYF; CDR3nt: TGCGCCAGCAGCTCGGAACCAGGGATAAACTACGAGCAGTACTTC
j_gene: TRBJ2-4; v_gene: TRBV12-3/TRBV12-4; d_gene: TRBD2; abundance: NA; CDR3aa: CASSFGSGGAWIIQYF; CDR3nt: TGTGCCAGCAGTTTTGGTAGCGGGGGGGCCTGGATCATTCAGTACTTC
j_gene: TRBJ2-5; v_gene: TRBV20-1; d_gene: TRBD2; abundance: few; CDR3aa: CSADSLLAGEETQYF; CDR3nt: TGCAGTGCCGATTCTCTACTAGCGGGAGAAGAGACCCAGTACTTC
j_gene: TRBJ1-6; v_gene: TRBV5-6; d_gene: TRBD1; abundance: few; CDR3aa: CASSQDRSSYNSPLHF; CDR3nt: TGTGCCAGCAGCCAGGACAGGAGCTCCTATAATTCACCCCTCCACTTT
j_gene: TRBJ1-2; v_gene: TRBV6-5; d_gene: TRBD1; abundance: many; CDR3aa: CASSQYRGGYTF; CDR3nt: TGTGCCAGCAGCCAATACAGGGGTGGCTACACCTTC
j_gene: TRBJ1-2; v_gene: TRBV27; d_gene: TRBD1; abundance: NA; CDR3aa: CASSSGTGYAYTF; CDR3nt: TGTGCCAGCAGTTCGGGGACAGGCTATGCCTACACCTTC
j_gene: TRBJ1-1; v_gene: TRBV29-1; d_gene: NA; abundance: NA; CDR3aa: CSVEARGGYTEAFF; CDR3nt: TGCAGCGTTGAAGCAAGGGGAGGATACACTGAAGCTTTCTTT
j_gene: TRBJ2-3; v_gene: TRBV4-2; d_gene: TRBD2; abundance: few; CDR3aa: CASTAETSGPSTDTQYF; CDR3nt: TGTGCCAGCACCGCGGAAACTAGCGGGCCTAGCACAGATACGCAGTATTTT
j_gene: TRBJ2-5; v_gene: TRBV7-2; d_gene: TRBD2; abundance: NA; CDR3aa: CASSLVGGSFQETQYF; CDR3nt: TGTGCCAGCAGCTTAGTGGGCGGGAGTTTCCAAGAGACCCAGTACTTC
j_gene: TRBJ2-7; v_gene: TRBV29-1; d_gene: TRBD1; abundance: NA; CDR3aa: CSVERTGNDEQYF; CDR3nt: TGCAGCGTTGAGCGGACAGGGAACGACGAGCAGTACTTC
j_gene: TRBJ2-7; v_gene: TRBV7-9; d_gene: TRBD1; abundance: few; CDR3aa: CASSLFGTGGHEQYF; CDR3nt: TGTGCCAGCAGCTTATTTGGGACAGGGGGCCACGAGCAGTACTTC
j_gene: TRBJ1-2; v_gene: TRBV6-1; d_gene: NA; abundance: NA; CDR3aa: CASRVGRIYGYTF; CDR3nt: TGTGCCAGCAGGGTGGGCAGGATCTATGGCTACACCTTC
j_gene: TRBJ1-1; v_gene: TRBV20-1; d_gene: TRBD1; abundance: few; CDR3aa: CSANKPGGVYTEAFF; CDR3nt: TGCAGTGCTAACAAGCCAGGGGGCGTATATACTGAAGCTTTCTTT
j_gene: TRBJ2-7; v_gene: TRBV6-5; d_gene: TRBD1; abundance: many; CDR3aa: CASSYPDRPNEQYF; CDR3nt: TGTGCCAGCAGTTACCCGGACAGGCCAAACGAGCAGTACTTC
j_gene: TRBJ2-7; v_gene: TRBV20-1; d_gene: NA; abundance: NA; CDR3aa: CSAGQRAYEQYF; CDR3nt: TGCAGTGCTGGGCAGCGCGCCTACGAGCAGTACTTC
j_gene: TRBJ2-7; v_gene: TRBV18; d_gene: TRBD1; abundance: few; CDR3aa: CASRRDSITYEQYF; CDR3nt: TGTGCCAGCCGCAGGGACAGCATCACCTACGAGCAGTACTTC
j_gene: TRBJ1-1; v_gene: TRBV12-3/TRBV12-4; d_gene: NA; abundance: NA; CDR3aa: CASIRRGTINTEAFF; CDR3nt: TGTGCCAGCATCAGGAGGGGGACCATAAACACTGAAGCTTTCTTT
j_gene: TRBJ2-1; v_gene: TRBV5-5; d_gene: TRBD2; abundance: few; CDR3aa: CASSFLRLAENYNEQFF; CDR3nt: TGTGCCAGCAGCTTTCTCCGCCTAGCGGAAAACTACAATGAGCAGTTCTTC
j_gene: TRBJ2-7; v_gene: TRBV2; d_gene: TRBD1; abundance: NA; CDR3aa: CASRDRGVEQYF; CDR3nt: TGTGCCAGCAGGGACAGGGGTGTCGAGCAGTACTTC
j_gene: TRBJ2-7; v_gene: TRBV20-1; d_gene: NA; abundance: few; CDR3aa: CSARSDPVEQYF; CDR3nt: TGCAGTGCTAGATCGGACCCCGTAGAGCAGTACTTC
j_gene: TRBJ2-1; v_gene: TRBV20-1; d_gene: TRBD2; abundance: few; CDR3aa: CSARGTSGNSYNEQFF; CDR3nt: TGCAGTGCTAGGGGGACTAGCGGGAACTCCTACAATGAGCAGTTCTTC
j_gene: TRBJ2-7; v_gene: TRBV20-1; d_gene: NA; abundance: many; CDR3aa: CSAGGARTYEQYF; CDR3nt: TGCAGTGCTGGGGGCGCGAGAACCTACGAGCAGTACTTC
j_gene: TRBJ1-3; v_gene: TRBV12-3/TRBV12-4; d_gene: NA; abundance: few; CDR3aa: CASRQQGNTIYF; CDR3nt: TGTGCCAGCAGACAACAGGGAAACACCATATATTTT
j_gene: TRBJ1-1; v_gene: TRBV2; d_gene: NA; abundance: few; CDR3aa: CASGQPGNTEAFF; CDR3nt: TGTGCCAGCGGGCAGCCGGGGAACACTGAAGCTTTCTTT
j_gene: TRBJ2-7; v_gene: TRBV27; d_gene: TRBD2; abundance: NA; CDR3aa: CASSSFTHSGRGYEQYF; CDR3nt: TGTGCCAGCAGTTCCTTCACCCATAGCGGGAGGGGCTACGAGCAGTACTTC
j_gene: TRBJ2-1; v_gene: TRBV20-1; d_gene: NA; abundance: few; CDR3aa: CSAPRGLDYNEQFF; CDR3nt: TGCAGTGCCCCCAGGGGTTTGGACTACAATGAGCAGTTCTTC
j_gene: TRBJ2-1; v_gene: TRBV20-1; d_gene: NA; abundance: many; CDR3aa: CSARGGGGQLEQFF; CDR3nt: TGCAGTGCTAGAGGAGGGGGGGGGCAACTTGAGCAGTTCTTC
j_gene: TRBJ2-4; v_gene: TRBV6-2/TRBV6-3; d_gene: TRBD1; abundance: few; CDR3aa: CASSYGGTGGNSKYF; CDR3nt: TGTGCCAGCAGTTACGGCGGGACAGGGGGAAACTCGAAGTACTTC
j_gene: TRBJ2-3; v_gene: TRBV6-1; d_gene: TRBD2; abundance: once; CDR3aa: CASRSLAGADTQYF; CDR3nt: TGTGCCAGCAGATCGTTAGCGGGGGCAGATACGCAGTATTTT
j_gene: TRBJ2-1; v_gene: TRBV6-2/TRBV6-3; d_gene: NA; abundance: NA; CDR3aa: CASSSLHRASYNEQFF; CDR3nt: TGTGCCAGCAGTTCTCTACACCGAGCATCCTACAATGAGCAGTTCTTC
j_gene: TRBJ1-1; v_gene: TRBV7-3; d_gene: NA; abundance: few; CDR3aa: CASSLGRGLEAFF; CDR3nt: TGTGCCAGCAGCTTAGGGCGGGGGCTTGAAGCTTTCTTT
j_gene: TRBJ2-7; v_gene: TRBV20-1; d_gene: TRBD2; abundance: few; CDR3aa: CSASVAGEAEQYF; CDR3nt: TGCAGTGCTAGTGTGGCGGGAGAGGCCGAGCAGTACTTC
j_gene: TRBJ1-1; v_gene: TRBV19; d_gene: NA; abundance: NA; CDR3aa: CASSSGMRTEAFF; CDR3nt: TGTGCCAGTAGTTCGGGAATGCGCACTGAAGCTTTCTTT
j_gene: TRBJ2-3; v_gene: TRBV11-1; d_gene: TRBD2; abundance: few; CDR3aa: CASSLVDLAGVGSLDTQYF; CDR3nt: TGTGCCAGCAGCTTAGTCGACCTAGCGGGGGTAGGGTCGTTGGATACGCAGTATTTT
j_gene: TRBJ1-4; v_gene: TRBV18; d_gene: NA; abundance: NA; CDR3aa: CASSGRTALNEKLFF; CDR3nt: TGTGCCAGCTCAGGCCGGACAGCGCTTAATGAAAAACTGTTTTTT
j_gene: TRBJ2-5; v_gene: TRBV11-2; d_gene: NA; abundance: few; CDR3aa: CASSESAQETQYF; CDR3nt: TGTGCCAGCAGCGAATCAGCCCAAGAGACCCAGTACTTC
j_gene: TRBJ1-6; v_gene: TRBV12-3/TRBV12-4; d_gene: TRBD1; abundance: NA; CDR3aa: CASSRGQGSDSPLHF; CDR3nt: TGTGCCAGCAGCCGAGGACAGGGGTCGGATTCACCCCTCCACTTT
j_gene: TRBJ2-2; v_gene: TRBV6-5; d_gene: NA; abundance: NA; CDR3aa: CASSYARVRTGELFF; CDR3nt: TGTGCCAGCAGTTACGCAAGGGTCCGCACCGGGGAGCTGTTTTTT
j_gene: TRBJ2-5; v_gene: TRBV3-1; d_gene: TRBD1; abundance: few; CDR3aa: CASSQGRGQGRPQYF; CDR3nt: TGTGCCAGCAGCCAAGGCAGGGGGCAGGGACGTCCTCAGTACTTC
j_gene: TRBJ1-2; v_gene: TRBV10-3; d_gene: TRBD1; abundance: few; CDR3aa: CAIRDRRDGYTF; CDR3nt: TGTGCCATCAGGGACAGGAGAGATGGCTACACCTTC
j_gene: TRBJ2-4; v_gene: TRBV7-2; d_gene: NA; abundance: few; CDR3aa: CASSLESRANIQYF; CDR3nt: TGTGCCAGCAGCTTAGAATCTCGGGCTAACATTCAGTACTTC
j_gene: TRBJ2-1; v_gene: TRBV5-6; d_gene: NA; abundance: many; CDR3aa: CASSLRGLNEQFF; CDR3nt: TGTGCCAGCAGCTTGAGAGGTCTCAATGAGCAGTTCTTC
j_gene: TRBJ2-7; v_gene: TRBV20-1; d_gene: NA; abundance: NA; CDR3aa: CSASKLSTLDEQYF; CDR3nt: TGCAGTGCTTCTAAACTATCCACCTTGGACGAGCAGTACTTC
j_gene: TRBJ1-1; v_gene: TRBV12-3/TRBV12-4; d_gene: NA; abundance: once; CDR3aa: CASSLIGTTEAFF; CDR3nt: TGTGCCAGCAGTTTAATAGGTACCACTGAAGCTTTCTTT
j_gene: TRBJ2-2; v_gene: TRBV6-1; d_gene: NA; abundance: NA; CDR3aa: CATSNQKSYTGELFF; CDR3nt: TGTGCCACCTCGAACCAAAAAAGCTACACCGGGGAGCTGTTTTTT
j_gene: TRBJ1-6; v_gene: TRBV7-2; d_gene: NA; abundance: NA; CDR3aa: CASSLVRSPLHF; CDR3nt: TGTGCCAGCAGCTTGGTGAGATCACCCCTCCACTTT
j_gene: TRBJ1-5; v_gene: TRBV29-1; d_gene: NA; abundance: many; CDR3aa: CSVRQDGNQPQHF; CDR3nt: TGCAGCGTTCGCCAGGATGGCAATCAGCCCCAGCATTTT